This T cell receptor beta chain was sequenced for a study of blood T cell repertoires in COVID-19. Study at large: The United States, Italy and Spain provided the acute and convalescent COVID-19 samples. Sample material is recorded as cDNA or gDNA derived from T cells, B-cell-depleted T cells, or PBMCs.

Study processing details: Amplification from reference gene primers served as the basis for estimated nucleated cell counts. Generated by immunoSEQ multiplex PCR, the TCRdb table keeps only in-frame clones and is missing some. The V and J calls and clone size come from that table; D and trimming were worked out from the DNA. The sample lists about 50,000 clones; about nine tenths were seen once. CDR1 SEHNR and CDR2 FQNEAQ come from the germline V gene (reference sequence). The CDR3 sequence is 16 residues long. Between the trimmed V and J ends, which lost 0 bases and 4 bases, there was a span of 15 bases.

Sequenced material: peripheral blood. The source is a woman older than 75 with acute or convalescent COVID-19. This chain joins TRBV7-9 and TRBJ1-2, with a weak D call TRBD1 (5 bases). CDR3 coding DNA: TGTGCCAGCAGCTTAGCGCAGGAGGGGCAGCGCTATGGCTACACCTTC. Protein sequence: CASSLAQEGQRYGYTF.